This T cell receptor beta chain was sequenced during a study of T-cell memory formation after mild COVID-19. Trimming removed 0 bases at V and 2 bases at J, with 11 bases between. Germline V lookup: CDR1 KGHSH, CDR2 LQKENI. This CDR3 has 16 amino acids. MiXCR, applied by TCRdb to the 5' RACE reads, yields one record per CDR3 protein. Found here are 110,000 or so distinct CDR3 sequences, 20% to 25% of them singletons; the top ten hold about two fifths. The chain employs TRBV18 and TRBJ2-1, with D possibly being TRBD2 (6 bases). Material for sequencing was PBMCs or a T cell subset sorted from them (not recorded which). This TCR derives from a man in his late teens or twenties who had mild COVID-19 (a few samples of this study predate the infection). Cell type and time point are not known. As DNA, the CDR3 is TGTGCCAGCTCACCACCGGCGGGGACCGCCTACAATGAGCAGTTCTTC. It translates to CASSPPAGTAYNEQFF.